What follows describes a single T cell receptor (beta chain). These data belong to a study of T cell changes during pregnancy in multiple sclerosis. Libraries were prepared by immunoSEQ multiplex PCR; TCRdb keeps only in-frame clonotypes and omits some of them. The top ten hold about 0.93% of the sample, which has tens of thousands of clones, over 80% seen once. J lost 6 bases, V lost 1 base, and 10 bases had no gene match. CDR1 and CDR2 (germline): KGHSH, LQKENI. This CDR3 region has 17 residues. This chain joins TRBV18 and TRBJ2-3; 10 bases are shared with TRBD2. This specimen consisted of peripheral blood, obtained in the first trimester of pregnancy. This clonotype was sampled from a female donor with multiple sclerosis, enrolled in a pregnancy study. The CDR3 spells CASSPLPIAGGPDTQYF. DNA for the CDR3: TGTGCCAGCTCACCACTCCCGATAGCGGGAGGCCCGGATACGCAGTATTTT.